This TCR beta chain stems from a study of CD8+ T cells in alopecia areata. Turning to the study itself: Tofacitinib ran 6 to 18 months, followed by 6 months off drug.

Sequencing templates came from extracted RNA that was reverse transcribed into cDNA. Here immunoSEQ multiplex PCR was the method, and the copy in TCRdb shows in-frame clones only, minus some. The table lists 150,000 to 200,000 clones, about 63% of them singletons. Material: CD4+ T cells sorted from blood, obtained at week 0. This sequence was found in a human donor with alopecia areata.

This chain's CDR3 is CASSEGIWTSGTDTQYF. Here the CDR3 DNA reads TGTGCCAGCAGTGAAGGTATATGGACTAGCGGTACAGATACGCAGTATTTT. The chain joins TRBV6-1 to TRBJ2-3; TRBD2 aligns across 10 bases. This CDR3 spans 17 amino acids. Germline lookup yields CDR1 MNHNS and CDR2 SASEGT. Trimming at V came to 1 base and at J to 3 bases, leaving 7 bases not matched to a gene.